The T cell receptor (beta chain) under discussion was sequenced for a study of blood T cell repertoires in COVID-19. Study context: The samples span acute and convalescent COVID-19 from the United States, Italy and Spain. From T cells, B-cell-depleted T cells, or PBMCs came the material, which was cDNA or gDNA.

This clone was found once. Trimming removed 5 bases at V and 7 bases at J, with 12 bases between. The CDR3 sequence is 13 residues long. Per the authors' pipeline: Scientists estimated how many nucleated cells there were by amplifying reference gene primers. Sequencing was performed with immunoSEQ multiplex PCR; in TCRdb, only in-frame clones are kept and a portion is missing. D and trimming were read from the DNA, whereas the V and J calls and clone size are those reported in that table. This sample has roughly 150,000 clones, with about 80% found just once. The chain couples TRBV12-3 or TRBV12-4 to TRBJ1-5; D is possibly TRBD1 (5 bases). Material for sequencing was peripheral blood. The origin of this receptor is a man between 70 and 80 years old with active or convalescent COVID-19. Here the CDR3 reads CASSPQGIQPQHF. Written as DNA, the CDR3 is TGTGCCAGCAGTCCCCAGGGCATACAGCCCCAGCATTTT.